This T cell receptor beta chain was recorded in a study of cytomegalovirus exposure and HLA in healthy donors. CDR1 is SGHTA and CDR2 is FQGTGA in the germline V gene. The CDR3 runs to 15 residues. With 4 bases removed from V and 3 bases from J, the gap between germline ends came to 16 bases. The PCR contained 60 Vbeta and 13 Jbeta primers. As originally analysed: Later reanalysis found about 78 million unique TCR beta chains, roughly 10 million of them shared. Repertoires were generated with immunoSEQ multiplex PCR, while TCRdb's copy carries only in-frame clones and drops some. The V and J calls and clone size were taken over from that table, and D and trimming were inferred from the DNA. This repertoire shows under 150,000 clones, approximately 82% found once; its top ten account for approximately 3%.

This clonotype was sampled from a boy aged 2 to 9 in good health and CMV-seronegative. The chain has TRBV7-3 and TRBJ2-7; possibly TRBD2 for D (6 bases). The sequenced sample was PBMCs. The DNA of the CDR3 is TGTGCCAGCAGCTCCTTGGGGGGTTTTTTCTACGAGCAGTACGTC. Its protein is CASSSLGGFFYEQYV.